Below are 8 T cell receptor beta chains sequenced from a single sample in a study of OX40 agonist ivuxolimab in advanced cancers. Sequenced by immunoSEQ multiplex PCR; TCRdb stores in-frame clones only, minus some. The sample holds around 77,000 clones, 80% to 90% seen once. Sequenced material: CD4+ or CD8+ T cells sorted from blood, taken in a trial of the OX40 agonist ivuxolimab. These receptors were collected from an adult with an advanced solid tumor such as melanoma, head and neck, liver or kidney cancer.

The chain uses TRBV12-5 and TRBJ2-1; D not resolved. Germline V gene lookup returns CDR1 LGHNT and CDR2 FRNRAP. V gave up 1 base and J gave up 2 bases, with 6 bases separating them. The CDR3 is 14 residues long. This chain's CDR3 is CASGLDGTYNEQFF. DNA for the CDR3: TGTGCTAGTGGTTTGGACGGAACCTACAATGAGCAGTTCTTC.

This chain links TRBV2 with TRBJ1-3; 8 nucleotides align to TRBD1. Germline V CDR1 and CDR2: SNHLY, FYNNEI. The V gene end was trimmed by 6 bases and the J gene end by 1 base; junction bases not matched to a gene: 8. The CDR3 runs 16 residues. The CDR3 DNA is TGTGCCAGCAGAGGGTCCCGGGACAGGTCTGGAAACACCATATATTTT. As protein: CASRGSRDRSGNTIYF.

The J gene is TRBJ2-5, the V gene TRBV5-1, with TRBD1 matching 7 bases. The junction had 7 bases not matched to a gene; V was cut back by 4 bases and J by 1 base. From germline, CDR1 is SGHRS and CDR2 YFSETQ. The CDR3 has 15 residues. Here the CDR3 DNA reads TGCGCCAGCAGCCCTGACAGGGTGGGCCAAGAGACCCAGTACTTC. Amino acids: CASSPDRVGQETQYF.

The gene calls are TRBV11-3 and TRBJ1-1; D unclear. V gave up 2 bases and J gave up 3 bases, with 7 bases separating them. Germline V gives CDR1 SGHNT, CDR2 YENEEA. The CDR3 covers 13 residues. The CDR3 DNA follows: TGTGCCAGCAGCTTAAGTGGTTACACTGAAGCTTTCTTT. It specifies CASSLSGYTEAFF.

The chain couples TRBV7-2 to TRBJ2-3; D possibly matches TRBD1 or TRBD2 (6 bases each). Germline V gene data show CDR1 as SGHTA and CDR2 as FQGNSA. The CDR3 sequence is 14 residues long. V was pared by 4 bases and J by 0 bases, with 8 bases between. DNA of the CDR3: TGTGCCAGCAGCTGGGGGGCAAGCACAGATACGCAGTATTTT. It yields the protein CASSWGASTDTQYF.

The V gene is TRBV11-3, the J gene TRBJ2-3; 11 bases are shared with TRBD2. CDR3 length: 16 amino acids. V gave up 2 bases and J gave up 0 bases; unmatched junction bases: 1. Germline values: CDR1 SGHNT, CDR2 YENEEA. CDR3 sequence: CASSLTSGRSTDTQYF. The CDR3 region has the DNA TGTGCCAGCAGCTTAACTAGCGGGAGAAGCACAGATACGCAGTATTTT.

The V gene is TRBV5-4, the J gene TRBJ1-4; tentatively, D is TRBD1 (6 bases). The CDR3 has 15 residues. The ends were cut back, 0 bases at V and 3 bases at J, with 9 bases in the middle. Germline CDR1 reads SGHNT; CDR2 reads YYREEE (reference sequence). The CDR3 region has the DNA TGTGCCAGCAGCTTGGAACAGGGAGCTAATGAAAAACTGTTTTTT. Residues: CASSLEQGANEKLFF.

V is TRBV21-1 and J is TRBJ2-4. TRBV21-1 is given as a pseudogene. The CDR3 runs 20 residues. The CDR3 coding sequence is TGTGCCAGCAGCAAAGCGCTCCCACGGGTGGGAATACCAGCCAAAAACATTCAGTACTTC. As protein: CASSKALPRVGIPAKNIQYF.